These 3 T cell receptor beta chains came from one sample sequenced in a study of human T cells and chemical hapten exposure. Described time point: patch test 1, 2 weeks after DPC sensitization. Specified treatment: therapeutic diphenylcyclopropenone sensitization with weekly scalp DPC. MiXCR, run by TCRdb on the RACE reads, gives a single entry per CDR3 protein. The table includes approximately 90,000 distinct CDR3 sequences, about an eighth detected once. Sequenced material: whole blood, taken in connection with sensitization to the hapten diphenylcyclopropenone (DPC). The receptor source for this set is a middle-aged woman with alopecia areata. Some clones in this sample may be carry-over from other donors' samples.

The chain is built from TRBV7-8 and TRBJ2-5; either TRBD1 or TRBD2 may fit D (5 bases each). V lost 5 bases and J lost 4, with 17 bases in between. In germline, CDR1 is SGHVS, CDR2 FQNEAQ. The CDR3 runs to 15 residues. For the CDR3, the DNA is TGTGCCAGCAGCCACACGTGGGACCAGGGAGAGACCCAGTACTTC. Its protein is CASSHTWDQGETQYF.

This chain's CDR3 is CASSFGWTGTEQYF. The CDR3 bases are TGCGCCAGCAGCTTTGGCTGGACAGGGACCGAGCAGTACTTC. The chain couples TRBV5-1 to TRBJ2-7; 8 nucleotides match TRBD1. The germline V gene has CDR1 SGHRS and CDR2 YFSETQ. CDR3 length equals 14 residues. The junction had 7 bases not matched to a gene; V was cut back by 2 bases and J by 6 bases.

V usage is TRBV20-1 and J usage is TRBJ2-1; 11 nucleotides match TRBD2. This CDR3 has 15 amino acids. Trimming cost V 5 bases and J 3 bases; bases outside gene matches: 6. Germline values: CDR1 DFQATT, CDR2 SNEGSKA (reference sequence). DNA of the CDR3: TGCAGTGCTCCGGTCGGGACTAGCGGCTACAATGAGCAGTTCTTC. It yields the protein CSAPVGTSGYNEQFF.